This T cell receptor beta chain was sequenced in a study of blood T cell repertoires in COVID-19. Study-level background: Collection of acute and convalescent COVID-19 samples took place in the United States, Italy and Spain. Nucleic acid was either cDNA or gDNA, and it came from T cells, B-cell-depleted T cells, or PBMCs.

Original processing notes: Estimation of nucleated cell counts relied on the amplification of reference gene primers. Assay: immunoSEQ multiplex PCR; the TCRdb copy retains only in-frame clones and omits some. Clone size and the V and J calls come from that table; the DNA yielded D and trimming. The sample carries approximately 70,000 clones, around 90% recorded once. The CDR3 runs to 16 residues. Per germline, CDR1 SNHLY and CDR2 FYNNEI. V gave up 7 bases and J gave up 0 bases; unmatched junction bases: 10. Seattle's enrolled individuals joined amid active infection and were then monitored longitudinally.

Sequenced: peripheral blood. The chain recombines TRBV2 with TRBJ2-3; TRBD2 aligns across 7 bases. The clonotype was recovered from a middle-aged man with COVID-19, enrolled during active disease. CDR3: CASTQTSDSSTDTQYF. CDR3 bases: TGTGCCAGCACTCAAACTAGCGACTCTAGCACAGATACGCAGTATTTT.